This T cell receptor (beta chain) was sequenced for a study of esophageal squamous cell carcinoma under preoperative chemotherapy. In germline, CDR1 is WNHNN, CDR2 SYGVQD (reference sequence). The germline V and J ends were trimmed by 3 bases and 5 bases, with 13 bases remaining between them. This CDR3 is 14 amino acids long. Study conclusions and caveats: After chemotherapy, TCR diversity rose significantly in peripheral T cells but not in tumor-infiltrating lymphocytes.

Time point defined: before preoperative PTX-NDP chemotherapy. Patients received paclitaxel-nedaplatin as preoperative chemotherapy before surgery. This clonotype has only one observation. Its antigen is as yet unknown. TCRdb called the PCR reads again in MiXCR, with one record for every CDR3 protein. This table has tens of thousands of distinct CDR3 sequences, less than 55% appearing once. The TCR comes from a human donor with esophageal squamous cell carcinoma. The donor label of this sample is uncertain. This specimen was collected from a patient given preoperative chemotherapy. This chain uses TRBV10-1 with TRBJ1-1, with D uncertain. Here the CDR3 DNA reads TGCGCCAGCAGTGAAGGGTTTTCGTGGACTGAAGCTTTCTTT. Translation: CASSEGFSWTEAFF.